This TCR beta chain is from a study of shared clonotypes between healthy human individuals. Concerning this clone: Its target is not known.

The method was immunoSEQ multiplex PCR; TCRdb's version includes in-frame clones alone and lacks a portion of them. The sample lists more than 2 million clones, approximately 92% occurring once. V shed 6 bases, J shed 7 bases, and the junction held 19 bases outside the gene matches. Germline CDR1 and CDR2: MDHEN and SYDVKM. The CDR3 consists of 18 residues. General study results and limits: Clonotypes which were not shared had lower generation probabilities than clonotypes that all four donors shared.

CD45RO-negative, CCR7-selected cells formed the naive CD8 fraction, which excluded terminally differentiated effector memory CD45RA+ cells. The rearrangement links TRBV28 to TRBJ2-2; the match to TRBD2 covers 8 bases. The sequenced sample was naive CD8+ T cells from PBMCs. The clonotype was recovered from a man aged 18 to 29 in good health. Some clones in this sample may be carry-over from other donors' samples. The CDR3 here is CASSHRYSSAGGIGELFF. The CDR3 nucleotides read TGTGCCAGCAGCCATAGGTACTCTTCCGCGGGAGGTATCGGGGAGCTGTTTTTT.